Following are 23 T cell receptor beta chains from one sample sequenced in a study of T cell responses to AZD1222 COVID-19 vaccine. Some clones are missing from TCRdb's copy, which holds only in-frame ones; the method was immunoSEQ multiplex PCR. The table shows over 110,000 clones, with roughly nine tenths occurring only once. The sequenced sample was peripheral blood, obtained on day 0 of AZD1222 vaccination. The receptors were sampled from an adult in good health.

The chain carries TRBV19 and TRBJ2-2; 9 bases line up with TRBD1. With 7 bases clipped from V and 3 bases from J, the junction kept 9 bases outside the gene matches. Per germline, CDR1 LNHDA and CDR2 SQIVND (reference sequence). CDR3 length: 16 residues. The CDR3 protein is CASIPMGQGDTGELFF. The DNA for the CDR3 is TGTGCCAGTATCCCTATGGGACAGGGCGACACCGGGGAGCTGTTTTTT.

The chain has TRBV7-9 and TRBJ2-3; D is undetermined. This CDR3 comprises 12 residues. CDR1 SEHNR and CDR2 FQNEAQ come from the germline V gene (reference sequence). Trimming cost V 4 bases and J 9 bases, with 11 bases left between them. The CDR3 coding sequence is TGTGCCAGCAGCTCCTTCATGAACACGCAGTATTTT. Residues: CASSSFMNTQYF.

The rearrangement joins TRBV19 to TRBJ2-3; D is possibly TRBD1 or TRBD2 (5 bases each). CDR1 and CDR2 from the germline V gene are LNHDA and SQIVND (reference sequence). Trimming took off 3 bases at V and 5 bases at J, with 15 bases between the two ends. The CDR3 is 15 residues long. This CDR3 reads CASSMKGTRGDTQYF. The CDR3 DNA reads TGTGCCAGTAGTATGAAAGGGACCCGTGGAGATACGCAGTATTTT.

As DNA, the CDR3 is TGTGCCAGCAGCCCACGGACATCCAATGAGCAGTTCTTC. Its translation: CASSPRTSNEQFF. The chain carries TRBV7-2 and TRBJ2-1, with D possibly being TRBD1 (5 bases). This CDR3 is built from 13 residues. The V end lost 5 bases, the J end lost 6 bases, and 11 bases lay between the germline ends. CDR1 is SGHTA, CDR2 FQGNSA, per germline.

This chain connects TRBV19 to TRBJ1-5; weak D call: TRBD1 (5 bases). The CDR3 totals 13 residues. Trimming stripped 10 bases from V and 0 bases from J, with 10 bases between. Germline CDR1 and CDR2: LNHDA and SQIVND (reference sequence). The CDR3, as DNA: TGTGCCACCAGGGATTATAGCAATCAGCCCCAGCATTTT. This codes for CATRDYSNQPQHF.

The V call is TRBV21-1, the J call TRBJ2-3; the tabulated D call, TRBD2, remains unverified against the DNA. TRBV21-1 is listed as a pseudogene. This CDR3 spans 15 amino acids. The CDR3 here is CASIPGLVSQDTQYF. The CDR3 coding sequence is TGTGCCAGTATCCCGGGACTAGTTTCGCAAGATACGCAGTATTTT.

The chain combines TRBV5-1 with TRBJ2-7; D ambiguous. Germline CDR1 reads SGHRS; CDR2 reads YFSETQ. The CDR3 runs 11 residues. V was cut by 3 bases and J by 6 bases, with 7 bases left in between. CDR3 residues: CASSYRAEQYF. The DNA for the CDR3 is TGCGCCAGCAGCTATCGCGCCGAGCAGTACTTC.

The chain combines TRBV25-1 with TRBJ1-1; TRBD1 matches 11 bases. In germline, CDR1 is MGHDK, CDR2 SYGVNS. V dropped 3 bases and J dropped 7; count of bases not matched to a gene: 10. The CDR3 is 16 amino acids. The CDR3 loop reads CASSDFGRTGGFEAFF. CDR3 DNA: TGTGCCAGCAGTGATTTCGGTCGGACAGGGGGCTTTGAAGCTTTCTTT.

This clone appeared a single time. The identical CDR3 is also encoded by other nucleotide sequences in the sample. This chain links TRBV27 with TRBJ2-6; D remains ambiguous. CDR1 MNHEY and CDR2 SMNVEV come from the germline V gene (reference sequence). The CDR3 is made up of 13 amino acids. Trimming cost V 3 bases and J 3 bases, with 3 bases left between them. The CDR3 sequence is CASSFGGANVLTF. CDR3 sequence (DNA): TGTGCCAGCAGTTTTGGTGGGGCCAACGTCCTGACTTTC.

V is TRBV11-2 and J is TRBJ2-7, with 8 bases lining up with TRBD2. The CDR3 consists of 16 residues. Trimming at V came to 1 base and at J to 5 bases, leaving 10 bases not matched to a gene. In germline, CDR1 is SGHAT, CDR2 FQNNGV. CDR3 sequence: CASSLVLGGRRDEQYF. In DNA, the CDR3 is TGTGCCAGCAGCTTAGTGTTAGGCGGGAGGCGGGACGAGCAGTACTTC.

V gene TRBV5-1 combines with J gene TRBJ2-5; a possible D gene is TRBD1 (5 bases). This CDR3 region has 14 residues. The germline CDR1 and CDR2 sequences are SGHRS and YFSETQ. V lost 6 bases and J lost 5, with 17 bases in between. The CDR3 protein is CASTEGVWGETQYF. CDR3 in DNA: TGCGCCAGCACAGAAGGGGTCTGGGGCGAGACCCAGTACTTC.

Notes on this clone: In the same sample, other DNA sequences code for this CDR3. The J gene is TRBJ2-6, the V gene TRBV19; a possible D gene is TRBD1 (7 bases). V lost 6 bases to trimming and J lost 3 bases, with 12 bases between them. The V gene's germline CDR1 is LNHDA and CDR2 SQIVND (reference sequence). The CDR3 has 15 amino acids. Here the CDR3 DNA reads TGTGCCAGTAGCGTGCAGGGGGGTGGGGCCAACGTCCTGACTTTC. This translates into CASSVQGGGANVLTF.

V usage is TRBV18 and J usage is TRBJ2-3, with D unresolved. The germline V gene has CDR1 KGHSH and CDR2 LQKENI. The CDR3 is made up of 13 amino acids. The V end lost 3 bases, the J end lost 2 bases, and 6 bases lay between the germline ends. The CDR3 nucleotides are TGTGCCAGCTCACCCCGTCCCACAGATACGCAGTATTTT. Translation gives CASSPRPTDTQYF.

The J gene is TRBJ1-6, the V gene TRBV30; tentative D call: TRBD1 (6 bases). Germline CDR1 GTSNPN, CDR2 SVGIG (reference sequence). V was clipped by 5 bases and J by 8 bases, with 16 bases between them. The CDR3 runs to 14 residues. The CDR3 bases are TGTGCCTGGGCTGCGGGGGCACTGGATTCACCCCTCCACTTT. As protein: CAWAAGALDSPLHF.

In DNA form, the CDR3 reads TGCGCCAGCAGCTTTGATTCACCCCTCCACTTT. Translation: CASSFDSPLHF. The chain couples TRBV5-1 to TRBJ1-6; D gene uncertain. The CDR3 contains 11 residues. The V and J ends lost 2 bases and 8 bases respectively, with 2 bases between them. Germline V gives CDR1 SGHRS, CDR2 YFSETQ.

This clone was detected only once. The chain combines TRBV6-5 with TRBJ2-5, with D hard to call. The CDR3 is made up of 12 amino acids. V lost 7 bases, J lost 7 bases, and 13 bases lay in between. Per germline, CDR1 MNHEY and CDR2 SVGAGI. As DNA, the CDR3 is TGTGCCAGCAAGCCATCCTGGGGGACCCAGTACTTC. It yields the protein CASKPSWGTQYF.

This chain links TRBV7-9 with TRBJ2-3, with TRBD2 identical over 11 bases. The CDR3 loop spans 17 amino acids. J gave up 3 bases and V 3 bases, and 8 bases lay outside the gene matches. The germline gives CDR1 SEHNR, CDR2 FQNEAQ (reference sequence). DNA for the CDR3: TGTGCCAGCAGCTTGGGGACTAGCGGTCCCCTTACAGATACGCAGTATTTT. Translating it yields CASSLGTSGPLTDTQYF.

The V gene is TRBV7-6, the J gene TRBJ2-3; no reliable D call. V shed 2 bases and J shed 6 bases, with 12 bases lying between them. The CDR3 contains 14 residues. Per germline, CDR1 SGHVS and CDR2 FNYEAQ. In DNA, the CDR3 is TGTGCCAGCAGCTTAATGGTCCCCCGGGATACGCAGTATTTT. Protein: CASSLMVPRDTQYF.

V is TRBV30 and J is TRBJ2-7; D call uncertain. The length of the CDR3 is 12 residues. V was pared by 0 bases and J by 4 bases, with 7 bases between. Germline assignment: CDR1 GTSNPN and CDR2 SVGIG (reference sequence). CDR3 sequence reads: CAWSVLNYEQYF. The CDR3 coding sequence is TGTGCCTGGAGTGTACTAAATTACGAGCAGTACTTC.

The chain is built from TRBV29-1 and TRBJ2-1; TRBD2 aligns across 12 bases. Germline V gene data show CDR1 as SQVTM and CDR2 as ANQGSEA. This CDR3 has 17 residues. After removal of 0 bases from V and 6 bases from J, the junction contained 9 bases not matched to a gene. This CDR3 reads CSVEDLAGGIYSNEQFF. For the CDR3, the DNA is TGCAGCGTTGAAGATCTAGCGGGAGGGATATACTCCAATGAGCAGTTCTTC.

The chain carries TRBV3-1 (or the pseudogene TRBV3-2) and TRBJ2-3; D gene uncertain. V lost 1 base and J 2 bases, leaving 22 bases between the germline ends. Germline V lookup: CDR1 LGHDT, CDR2 YNNKEL (reference sequence). This CDR3 comprises 19 residues. The CDR3 reads CASSQARNLGGPYTDTQYF. CDR3 DNA: TGTGCCAGCAGCCAAGCGAGGAATCTCGGCGGCCCGTACACAGATACGCAGTATTTT.

This sequence joins TRBV6-2 or TRBV6-3 and TRBJ2-7; D gene uncertain. CDR3 length: 14 residues. CDR1 is MNHEY and CDR2 is SVGEGT in the germline V gene. Trimming left V 3 bases short and J 3 bases short, with 12 bases between. As DNA, the CDR3 is TGTGCCAGCAGTTATTCGGTACTCCGCTACGAGCAGTACTTC. This encodes CASSYSVLRYEQYF.

The chain recombines TRBV19 with TRBJ1-2; 9 bases match TRBD1. CDR1 and CDR2 from the germline V gene are LNHDA and SQIVND (reference sequence). The CDR3 is made up of 14 amino acids. V lost 7 bases to trimming and J lost 2 bases; unmatched junction nucleotides: 5. The CDR3 sequence: CASTRTGENYGYTF. The CDR3 DNA is TGTGCCAGTACCCGGACAGGGGAGAACTATGGCTACACCTTC.